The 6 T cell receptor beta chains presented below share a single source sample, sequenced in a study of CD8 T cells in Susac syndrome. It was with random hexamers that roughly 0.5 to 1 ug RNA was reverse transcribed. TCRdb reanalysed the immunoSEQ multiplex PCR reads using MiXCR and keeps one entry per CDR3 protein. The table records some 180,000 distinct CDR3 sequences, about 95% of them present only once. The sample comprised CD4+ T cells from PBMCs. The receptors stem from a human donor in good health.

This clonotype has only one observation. CDR3 bases: TGTGCCAGCTCCCGCGGGACAATGAACACCGGGGAGCTGTTTTTT. It encodes CASSRGTMNTGELFF. The J gene is TRBJ2-2, the V gene TRBV18, with D perhaps being TRBD1 or TRBD2 (6 bases each). CDR1 and CDR2 from the germline V gene are KGHSH and LQKENI. CDR3 size: 15 residues. V shed 6 bases and J shed 1 base, with 12 bases lying between them.

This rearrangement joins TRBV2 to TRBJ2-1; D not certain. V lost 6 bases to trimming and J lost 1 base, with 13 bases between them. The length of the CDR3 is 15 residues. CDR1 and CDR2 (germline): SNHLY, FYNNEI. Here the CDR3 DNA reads TGTGCCAGCAGCGTGGACGGTAAATCCTACAATGAGCAGTTCTTC. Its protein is CASSVDGKSYNEQFF. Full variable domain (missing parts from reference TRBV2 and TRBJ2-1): EPEVTQTPSHQVTQMGQEVILRCVPISNHLYFYWYRQILGQKVEFLVSFYNNEISEKSEIFDDQFSVERPDGSNFTLKIRSTKLEDSAMYFCASSVDGKSYNEQFFGPGTRLTVL.

The CDR3 DNA sequence: TGCAGTGCTAGAGATCCAGATCGGGAGGTTAGGACAGATACGCAGTATTTT. Residues: CSARDPDREVRTDTQYF. J is TRBJ2-3 and V is TRBV20-1, with 7 bases identical to TRBD2. Germline loops: CDR1 DFQATT, CDR2 SNEGSKA (reference sequence). The ends lost 0 bases at V and 3 bases at J; junction bases unmatched: 12. The length of the CDR3 is 17 residues.

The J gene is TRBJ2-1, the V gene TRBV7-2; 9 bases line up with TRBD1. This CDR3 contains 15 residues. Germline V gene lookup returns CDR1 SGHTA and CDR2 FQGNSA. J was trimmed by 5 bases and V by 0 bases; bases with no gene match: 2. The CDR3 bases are TGTGCCAGCAGCTTAGCTGGGACAGGGAACAATGAGCAGTTCTTC. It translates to CASSLAGTGNNEQFF.

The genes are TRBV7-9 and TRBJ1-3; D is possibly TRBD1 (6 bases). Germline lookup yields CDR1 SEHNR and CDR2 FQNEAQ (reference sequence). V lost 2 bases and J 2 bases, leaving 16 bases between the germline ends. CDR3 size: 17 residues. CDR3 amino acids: CASSLTWGREAGNTIYF. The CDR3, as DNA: TGTGCCAGCAGCTTAACTTGGGGGCGCGAGGCTGGAAACACCATATATTTT. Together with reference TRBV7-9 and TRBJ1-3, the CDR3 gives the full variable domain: DTGVSQNPRHKITKRGQNVTFRCDPISEHNRLYWYRQTLGQGPEFLTYFQNEAQLEKSRLLSDRFSAERPKGSFSTLEIQRTEQGDSAMYLCASSLTWGREAGNTIYFGEGSWLTVV.

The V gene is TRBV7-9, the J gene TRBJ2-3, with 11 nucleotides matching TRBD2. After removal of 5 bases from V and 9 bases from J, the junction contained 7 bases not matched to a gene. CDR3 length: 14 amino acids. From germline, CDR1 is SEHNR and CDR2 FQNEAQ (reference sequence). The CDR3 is CASSPGLAVLTQYF. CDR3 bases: TGTGCCAGCAGCCCGGGACTAGCGGTCCTAACGCAGTATTTT.